This paragraph reports one TCR beta chain. Germline CDR1 is GTSNPN and CDR2 is SVGIG (reference sequence). The CDR3 is 13 amino acids. V was pared by 3 bases and J by 2 bases, with 3 bases of the junction left unmatched. The entry originates in a study of blood T cell repertoires in COVID-19. Overall study context: Spain, Italy and the United States supplied samples that represented acute and convalescent COVID-19.

In the authors' methods: Quantification of nucleated cells was approximated via reference gene primer amplification. Clones were sequenced by immunoSEQ multiplex PCR, and TCRdb holds only the in-frame ones, with some missing. The V and J calls and clone size are taken from that table; D and trimming were inferred from the DNA. The sample yields 350,000 to 400,000 clones, roughly 90% seen once. This receptor was taken from a woman aged 60-70 years with COVID-19, enrolled during active disease. The rearrangement joins TRBV30 to TRBJ2-5; 7 nucleotides agree with TRBD1. Sequencing was done on a sample of peripheral blood. The CDR3 protein is CAWSGTVQETQYF. In nucleotides, the CDR3 is TGTGCCTGGAGCGGGACAGTTCAAGAGACCCAGTACTTC.